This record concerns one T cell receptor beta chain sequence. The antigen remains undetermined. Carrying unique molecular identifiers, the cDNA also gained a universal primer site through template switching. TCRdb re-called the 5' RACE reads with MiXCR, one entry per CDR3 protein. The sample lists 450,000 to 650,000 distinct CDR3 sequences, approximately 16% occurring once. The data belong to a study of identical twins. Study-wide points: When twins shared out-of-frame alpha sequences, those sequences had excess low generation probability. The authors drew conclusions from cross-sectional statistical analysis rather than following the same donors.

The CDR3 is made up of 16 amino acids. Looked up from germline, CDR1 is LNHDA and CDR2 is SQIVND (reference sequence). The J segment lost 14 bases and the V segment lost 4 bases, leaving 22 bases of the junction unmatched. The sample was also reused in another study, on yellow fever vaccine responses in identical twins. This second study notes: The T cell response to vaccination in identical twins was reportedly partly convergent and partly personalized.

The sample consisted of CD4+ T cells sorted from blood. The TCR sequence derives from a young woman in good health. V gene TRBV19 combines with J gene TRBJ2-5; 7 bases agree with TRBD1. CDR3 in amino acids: CASSNQLRDRTSHHYF. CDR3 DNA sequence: TGTGCCAGTAGTAACCAGCTCCGGGACAGAACGTCCCACCATTACTTC.